Presented here are 29 T cell receptor beta chains from one specimen sequenced in a study of shared clonotypes between healthy human individuals. Here immunoSEQ multiplex PCR was the method, and the copy in TCRdb shows in-frame clones only, minus some. Among about 2,500,000 clones listed, more than 90% were seen once. Sequencing was carried out using naive CD4+ T cells sorted from blood. Subset in this sample: CD45RA+ positively selected. Receptors originate from a man between 18 and 35 years old in good health.

The chain uses TRBV2 and TRBJ2-5; D might be TRBD2 (5 bases). Germline V gene sequence: CDR1 SNHLY, CDR2 FYNNEI. This CDR3 spans 14 amino acids. The V and J ends lost 10 bases and 2 bases respectively, with 17 bases between them. CDR3 nucleotide sequence: TGTGCCACCCGGGAAAGAGCCCAACAAGAGACCCAGTACTTC. Protein: CATRERAQQETQYF.

V gene TRBV28 combines with J gene TRBJ1-1; tentative D call: TRBD1 (5 bases). Germline loops: CDR1 MDHEN, CDR2 SYDVKM. This CDR3 comprises 14 residues. Trimming took off 5 bases at V and 5 bases at J, with 15 bases between the two ends. The CDR3 is CASSPGLSRTEAFF. The CDR3 DNA is TGTGCCAGCAGTCCAGGGCTCAGTAGGACTGAAGCTTTCTTT.

This chain uses TRBV9 with TRBJ2-7; D not certain. V was trimmed by 2 bases and J by 0 bases, leaving 15 bases between them. Germline values: CDR1 SGDLS, CDR2 YYNGEE. The CDR3 runs to 16 residues. This chain's CDR3 is CASSVVFWGYSYEQYF. The CDR3 DNA sequence: TGTGCCAGCAGCGTTGTTTTCTGGGGTTACTCCTACGAGCAGTACTTC.

CDR3 amino acids: CASSLAAVRQETQYF. The CDR3 DNA is TGCGCCAGCAGCTTGGCGGCAGTCCGGCAAGAGACCCAGTACTTC. The chain is built from TRBV5-1 and TRBJ2-5; D unclear. Looked up from germline, CDR1 is SGHRS and CDR2 is YFSETQ. The CDR3 extends over 15 amino acids. Trimming cost V 0 bases and J 2 bases, with 11 bases left between them.

There are a few counts of this clone. V usage is TRBV27 and J usage is TRBJ1-6; D remains ambiguous. CDR1 MNHEY and CDR2 SMNVEV come from the germline V gene (reference sequence). CDR3 length: 15 amino acids. With 2 bases removed from V and 13 bases from J, the gap between germline ends came to 18 bases. CDR3 sequence (DNA): TGTGCCAGCAGTTTAAGGGAGGGTCCCACGTCGCCCCTCCACTTT. Translating gives CASSLREGPTSPLHF.

The rearrangement joins TRBV7-3 to TRBJ2-2; unclear D gene. CDR3 size: 15 residues. CDR1 and CDR2 from the germline V gene are SGHTA and FQGTGA. V shed 2 bases and J shed 0 bases, with 7 bases lying between them. As DNA, the CDR3 is TGTGCCAGCAGCTTAGGGCGCGCGAACACCGGGGAGCTGTTTTTT. Amino acid sequence: CASSLGRANTGELFF.

V gene TRBV5-1 combines with J gene TRBJ2-3; D could derive from TRBD1 or TRBD2 (5 bases each). Trimming cost V 1 base and J 4 bases, with 13 bases left between them. Germline V gene lookup returns CDR1 SGHRS and CDR2 YFSETQ. The CDR3 consists of 15 residues. This CDR3 reads CASSLSGTRADTQYF. The CDR3 bases are TGCGCCAGCAGCTTGAGTGGGACGCGCGCAGATACGCAGTATTTT.

Comment on this clone: A read error may produce the germline difference seen at one junction end. The chain recombines TRBV30 with TRBJ1-5, with a possible D match to TRBD1 (6 bases). The germline CDR1 and CDR2 sequences are GTSNPN and SVGIG (reference sequence). The CDR3 is made up of 14 amino acids. The CDR3 spells CAWDRGALNEPQHF. Written as DNA, the CDR3 is TGTGCCTGGGATCGGGGGGCCCTCAATGAGCCCCAGCATTTT.

The chain couples TRBV6-5 to TRBJ1-6; TRBD1 might be the D (5 bases). From germline, CDR1 is MNHEY and CDR2 SVGAGI. The V end lost 7 bases, the J end lost 6 bases, and 16 bases lay between the germline ends. CDR3 length: 15 residues. The CDR3 region is CASNPTDRFNSPLHF. The CDR3 bases are TGTGCCAGCAATCCGACTGACAGATTTAATTCACCCCTCCACTTT.

A remark on this clone: Other DNA sequences in this sample translate to the same CDR3. This chain links TRBV5-1 with TRBJ2-1; tentatively, D is TRBD1 (5 bases). Germline V gene sequence: CDR1 SGHRS, CDR2 YFSETQ. The CDR3 contains 14 residues. The germline V and J ends were trimmed by 0 bases and 2 bases, with 6 bases remaining between them. The CDR3 loop is CASSLEGTYNEQFF. CDR3 coding DNA: TGCGCCAGCAGCTTGGAGGGGACCTACAATGAGCAGTTCTTC.

A note on this clone: The sample holds other DNA sequences that translate to the same CDR3. J is TRBJ1-5 and V is TRBV10-3; D is perhaps TRBD1 (5 bases). The CDR3 loop spans 15 amino acids. Trimming cost V 4 bases and J 0 bases, with 10 bases left between them. Germline V lookup: CDR1 ENHRY, CDR2 SYGVKD. Here the CDR3 reads CAISATDYSNQPQHF. The CDR3 DNA is TGTGCCATCAGTGCGACAGATTATAGCAATCAGCCCCAGCATTTT.

The rearrangement links TRBV19 to TRBJ2-7, with D perhaps TRBD2 (6 bases). The CDR3 spans 14 residues. V was shortened by 6 bases and J by 0 bases, with 12 bases between the two germline ends. The V gene's germline CDR1 is LNHDA and CDR2 SQIVND (reference sequence). CDR3 in amino acids: CASRGTFSSYEQYF. In nucleotides, the CDR3 is TGTGCCAGTAGGGGGACTTTTAGCTCCTACGAGCAGTACTTC.

CDR3 nucleotides: TGTGCCAGCAGTTCACCGACAGGGAGGGCCTACGAGCAGTACTTC. Its translation is CASSSPTGRAYEQYF. The chain recombines TRBV6-5 with TRBJ2-7; D is perhaps TRBD1 or TRBD2 (7 bases each). The V end was cut by 4 bases, the J end by 2 bases, with 15 bases between. CDR3 size: 15 residues. CDR1 and CDR2 (germline): MNHEY, SVGAGI.

This chain joins TRBV11-2 and TRBJ2-3, with TRBD2 identical over 8 bases. V lost 1 base, J lost 0 bases, and 3 bases stayed unmatched. Germline V gene lookup returns CDR1 SGHAT and CDR2 FQNNGV. CDR3 size: 16 residues. The CDR3 sequence: CASSLVTGGSTDTQYF. The DNA of the CDR3 is TGTGCCAGCAGCTTAGTGACGGGGGGGAGCACAGATACGCAGTATTTT.

The chain couples TRBV10-1 to TRBJ2-7; 7 bases fit TRBD2. The CDR3 loop spans 13 amino acids. V trimming: 3 bases; J trimming: 9 bases; junction bases outside the gene matches: 8. Germline CDR1 is WNHNN and CDR2 is SYGVQD (reference sequence). Here the CDR3 reads CASSDGQGGRQYF. In nucleotides, the CDR3 is TGCGCCAGCAGTGACGGGCAGGGAGGGCGGCAGTACTTC.

This clone showed up just once. A junction boundary mismatches the germline segment, possibly from a read error. The chain has TRBV18 and TRBJ1-6; tentative D call: TRBD1 (6 bases). From germline, CDR1 is KGHSH and CDR2 LQKENI. The CDR3 totals 15 residues. The CDR3 sequence: CASSPQGTYNSPLHF. CDR3 in DNA: TGTGCCAGCTCCCCACAGGGAACCTATAATTCACCCCTCCACTTT.

The rearrangement links TRBV30 to TRBJ1-3, with unresolved D. The CDR3 loop spans 13 amino acids. CDR1 is GTSNPN and CDR2 is SVGIG in the germline V gene (reference sequence). V gave up 0 bases and J gave up 5 bases, with 8 bases separating them. This chain's CDR3 is CAWSVQIRNTIYF. CDR3 DNA sequence: TGTGCCTGGAGTGTTCAGATTAGAAACACCATATATTTT.

The chain couples TRBV5-1 to TRBJ2-1; TRBD2 matches 8 bases. V gave up 4 bases and J gave up 0 bases; unmatched junction bases: 12. The CDR3 extends over 18 amino acids. The germline V gene has CDR1 SGHRS and CDR2 YFSETQ. This CDR3 reads CASSLRVAGIFSYNEQFF. The CDR3 DNA is TGCGCCAGCAGCCTTCGGGTAGCGGGGATTTTCTCCTACAATGAGCAGTTCTTC.

CDR3: CASSEGTDTQYF. The CDR3 nucleotides read TGTGCCAGCAGTGAGGGGACAGATACGCAGTATTTT. The gene calls are TRBV6-6 and TRBJ2-3, with D perhaps TRBD1 or TRBD2 (5 bases each). Germline CDR1 is MNHNY and CDR2 is SVGAGI (reference sequence). This CDR3 is built from 12 residues. V lost 5 bases and J lost 3, with 6 bases in between.

V usage is TRBV7-2 and J usage is TRBJ2-5, with D perhaps TRBD1 (6 bases). The length of the CDR3 is 14 residues. The V end lost 2 bases, the J end lost 3 bases, and 10 bases lay between the germline ends. CDR1 and CDR2 (germline): SGHTA, FQGNSA. The CDR3 loop is CASSLRGKEETQYF. The DNA for the CDR3 is TGTGCCAGCAGCTTAAGGGGGAAGGAAGAGACCCAGTACTTC.

DNA of the CDR3: TGTGCCAGCAGTTTCAGGCCAGATAGGTACGAGCAGTACTTC. Protein: CASSFRPDRYEQYF. The chain uses TRBV27 and TRBJ2-7, with D hard to call. The CDR3 sequence is 14 residues long. Per germline, CDR1 MNHEY and CDR2 SMNVEV (reference sequence). The V gene lost 3 bases and the J gene lost 4 bases, with 13 bases spanning the gap.

The chain recombines TRBV4-2 with TRBJ1-5, with D possibly being TRBD1 (5 bases). The CDR3 totals 17 residues. Trimming stripped 2 bases from V and 6 bases from J, with 20 bases between. Germline V gene data show CDR1 as LGHNA and CDR2 as YNFKEQ. DNA of the CDR3: TGTGCCAGCAGCCAACACATTGCCGGCCAGGGAAGTCAGCCCCAGCATTTT. Translation gives CASSQHIAGQGSQPQHF.

This chain uses TRBV18 with TRBJ1-6; TRBD1 matches at 8 bases. J gave up 7 bases and V 3 bases, and 8 bases lay outside the gene matches. The CDR3 is 16 amino acids. Germline CDR1 is KGHSH and CDR2 is LQKENI. The CDR3 region is CASSPAGQGQNSPLHF. The DNA of the CDR3 is TGTGCCAGCTCACCTGCCGGACAGGGACAAAATTCACCCCTCCACTTT. The variable domain in full, completed from reference TRBV18 and TRBJ1-6, reads NAGVMQNPRHLVRRRGQEARLRCSPMKGHSHVYWYRQLPEEGLKFMVYLQKENIIDESGMPKERFSAEFPKEGPSILRIQQVVRGDSAAYFCASSPAGQGQNSPLHFGNGTRLTVT.

The chain has TRBV7-8 and TRBJ2-7; D uncertain. The germline CDR1 and CDR2 sequences are SGHVS and FQNEAQ. The CDR3 is made up of 20 amino acids. Trimming removed 2 bases at V and 3 bases at J, with 29 bases between. CDR3 nucleotide sequence: TGTGCCAGCAGCTTACCCCAGATCCCCCCCCCTGGTCGGTTGGGCTACGAGCAGTACTTC. Translated: CASSLPQIPPPGRLGYEQYF.

The chain combines TRBV7-9 with TRBJ2-7, with D perhaps TRBD1 (6 bases). Per germline, CDR1 SEHNR and CDR2 FQNEAQ (reference sequence). Between the trimmed V and J ends, which lost 2 bases and 4 bases, there was a span of 18 bases. This CDR3 has 16 residues. The CDR3, as DNA: TGTGCCAGCAGCTTACCAGGGGCCACCCCGGGGTACGAGCAGTACTTC. This codes for CASSLPGATPGYEQYF.

The V gene is TRBV6-6, the J gene TRBJ1-6, with 7 bases lining up with TRBD1. The germline CDR1 and CDR2 sequences are MNHNY and SVGAGI (reference sequence). The CDR3 is 16 amino acids. Losses at the gene ends were 2 bases for V and 4 bases for J; bases not matched to a gene: 5. The CDR3 region has the DNA TGTGCCAGCAGTTACCCCGGGACAGAATATAATTCACCCCTCCACTTT. Amino acids: CASSYPGTEYNSPLHF.

J is TRBJ2-3 and V is TRBV5-1; 8 bases fit TRBD2. After removal of 0 bases from V and 4 bases from J, the junction contained 16 bases not matched to a gene. The CDR3 sequence is 19 residues long. Looked up from germline, CDR1 is SGHRS and CDR2 is YFSETQ. The CDR3 DNA reads as TGCGCCAGCAGCTTGGTAGGCGCGGGGGGCTTAAGGGGCGCAGATACGCAGTATTTT. Translated: CASSLVGAGGLRGADTQYF.

The gene calls are TRBV2 and TRBJ2-7, with D hard to call. The CDR3 extends over 14 amino acids. Deletions cut 1 base from V and 2 bases from J, with 9 bases between. Germline assignment: CDR1 SNHLY and CDR2 FYNNEI. CDR3 loop: CASSEDSPPYEQYF. CDR3 coding DNA: TGTGCCAGCAGTGAAGATAGTCCTCCCTACGAGCAGTACTTC.

This chain uses TRBV21-1 with TRBJ1-6. TRBV21-1 represents a pseudogene. The CDR3 covers 22 residues. The CDR3 DNA reads TGTGCCAGCAGCCCACGGGACAGCTACTCAGGGGAGGGGGGTTTGGTGAGTTCACCCCTCCACTTT. Residues: CASSPRDSYSGEGGLVSSPLHF.